This TCR beta chain was captured by sequencing in a study of blood T cell repertoires in COVID-19. In the study overall: PBMCs, B-cell-depleted T cells, or T cells were the source of the cDNA or gDNA that made up the material.

The CDR3 consists of 16 residues. After removal of 1 base from V and 7 bases from J, the junction contained 9 bases not matched to a gene. Germline V gives CDR1 SGHRS, CDR2 YFSETQ. Per the authors' pipeline: For nucleated cells, counts were estimated from reference gene primer amplification. TCRdb's table, derived via immunoSEQ multiplex PCR, lists solely in-frame clones and lacks some. V, J and clone size are those of that table, while D and trimming were read from the DNA. The table has roughly 30,000 clones, about 85% seen once; the top ten hold more than 14%. This receptor was identified in a human donor with acute or convalescent COVID-19. The donor label of this sample is uncertain. The chain links TRBV5-1 to TRBJ2-1; 9 bases fit TRBD2. The source material was peripheral blood. The CDR3 nucleotides are TGCGCCAGCAGCTTGTGGGCTAGCGGGGACCCTAATGAGCAGTTCTTC. Amino acids: CASSLWASGDPNEQFF.